This TCR beta chain was retrieved from a study of blood T cell repertoires in COVID-19. Across the study: The origin of the acute and convalescent COVID-19 samples was the United States, Italy and Spain. The cDNA or gDNA used as material had been derived from T cells, B-cell-depleted T cells, or PBMCs.

This CDR3 spans 14 amino acids. CDR1 SGHAT and CDR2 FQDESV come from the germline V gene (reference sequence). V shed 5 bases, J shed 4 bases, and the junction held 4 bases outside the gene matches. This clone is a singleton in its sample. The authors' processing: Estimates of nucleated cell counts were drawn from the amplification of reference gene primers. The data were produced by immunoSEQ multiplex PCR, yet TCRdb's version contains in-frame clones alone and is incomplete. V and J calls and clone size are given by that table; D and trimming were obtained from the DNA. Of some 220,000 clones in the sample, about four fifths were seen once. Participants reported their clinical history, and cohort assignment relied on those reports.

The source material was PBMCs or T cells enriched from blood (not recorded which). The rearrangement joins TRBV11-1 to TRBJ2-7; TRBD2 agrees at 11 bases. The TCR comes from a woman aged 40 to 50 with acute COVID-19. CDR3 in DNA: TGTGCCAGCAGCGGCGCTAGCGGGGGGTACGAGCAGTACTTC. Its translation: CASSGASGGYEQYF.